Listed below are T cell receptor beta chains from one sample, sequenced in a study of post-analysis software for immune sequencing data. Each CDR3 protein is one row after TCRdb ran MiXCR on the PCR reads. Counted here are roughly 410,000 distinct CDR3 sequences, 30% to 45% occurring once; the ten biggest clones make up around an eighth. Sequencing was performed on blood. The source of these receptors is a girl between 10 and 17 years old with multiple sclerosis. The CDR3 runs from the conserved cysteine through the conserved F or W.

v_gene: TRBV5-1; CDR3aa: CASSPEGASYNEQFF
v_gene: TRBV12-3/TRBV12-4; CDR3aa: CASSLSTIGGYTF
v_gene: TRBV29-1; CDR3aa: CSVEGTGGDNEQFF
v_gene: TRBV7-2; CDR3aa: CASSLGPGANIQYF
v_gene: TRBV4-1; CDR3aa: CASSQLGMNTEAFF
v_gene: TRBV20-1; CDR3aa: CSARGGGTASTDTQYF
v_gene: TRBV12-3/TRBV12-4; CDR3aa: CASLLSVGTDTQYF
v_gene: TRBV10-3; CDR3aa: CAISPRISDGYTF
v_gene: TRBV2; CDR3aa: CASTDGGAYEQYF
v_gene: TRBV20-1; CDR3aa: CSARQPGDEQYF
v_gene: TRBV7-9; CDR3aa: CASSSGITGFGANVLTF
v_gene: TRBV11-2; CDR3aa: CASSLGRQAGGYTF
v_gene: TRBV5-5; CDR3aa: CASSSQGITDTQYF
v_gene: TRBV12-3/TRBV12-4; CDR3aa: CASRDPRGAGETQYF
v_gene: TRBV4-3; CDR3aa: CASSQEIWTGNNYEQYF
v_gene: TRBV29-1; CDR3aa: CSVRYTEAFF
v_gene: TRBV7-6; CDR3aa: CASSSLDRVTSGEQYF
v_gene: TRBV29-1; CDR3aa: CSVEGRQQGAEGYTF
v_gene: TRBV10-3; CDR3aa: CAISEYGTSGGRMNEQFF
v_gene: TRBV7-2; CDR3aa: CASSSPGGEYTEAFF
v_gene: TRBV6-5; CDR3aa: CASSYSTARISPLHF
v_gene: TRBV12-3/TRBV12-4; CDR3aa: CASSFPGQGSIDTQYF
v_gene: TRBV27; CDR3aa: CASSPHRKSWANVLTF
v_gene: TRBV7-2; CDR3aa: CASSPAGFNTGELFF
v_gene: TRBV28; CDR3aa: CASSLEGRTASNEQFF
v_gene: TRBV12-3/TRBV12-4; CDR3aa: CASSLQGTLGAFF
v_gene: TRBV5-1; CDR3aa: CASKTGSDTGELFF
v_gene: TRBV5-1; CDR3aa: CASRAWGAEQETQYF
v_gene: TRBV3-1; CDR3aa: CASSSTANSNQPQHF
v_gene: TRBV20-1; CDR3aa: CSARGATKNIQYF
v_gene: TRBV5-1; CDR3aa: CASSLVAEGGCTF
v_gene: TRBV12-3/TRBV12-4; CDR3aa: CASSWGTGWNQPQHF
v_gene: TRBV12-3/TRBV12-4; CDR3aa: CASSLLGRGDEQFF
v_gene: TRBV29-1; CDR3aa: CSVISLDRTQETQYF
v_gene: TRBV20-1; CDR3aa: CSARMEPTQYF
v_gene: TRBV5-1; CDR3aa: CASSRSRAETQYF
v_gene: TRBV7-6; CDR3aa: CASSRTGGTEQPQHF
v_gene: TRBV29-1; CDR3aa: CSSGDVGTQYF
v_gene: TRBV7-3; CDR3aa: CASSFRGQQETQYF
v_gene: TRBV28; CDR3aa: CASSMVAGKTNYGYTF
v_gene: TRBV27; CDR3aa: CASGPGAVPGYGYTF
v_gene: TRBV20-1; CDR3aa: CSARGGGTNSYEQYF
v_gene: TRBV7-3; CDR3aa: CASSLNGGGGELFF
v_gene: TRBV5-6; CDR3aa: CASSFYLGEKLFF
v_gene: TRBV4-3; CDR3aa: CASSQDRVGQPQHF
v_gene: TRBV4-3; CDR3aa: CASSQGETYGGYTF
v_gene: TRBV18; CDR3aa: CASSPSGLHEQYF
v_gene: TRBV9; CDR3aa: CASSVTQGRGAGGNTIYF
v_gene: TRBV12-3/TRBV12-4; CDR3aa: CASSAHGGPYEQYF
v_gene: TRBV20-1; CDR3aa: CSARDWGGEQYF
v_gene: TRBV5-1; CDR3aa: CASSLVAGASYEQYF
v_gene: TRBV6-2/TRBV6-3; CDR3aa: CASSYHRGDRPQHF
v_gene: TRBV7-6; CDR3aa: CASSLAFGEAGEQYF
v_gene: TRBV6-1; CDR3aa: CASSETLYNEQFF